Detailed here is one T cell receptor beta chain. The antigen remains unidentified. This entry comes from a study of graft-versus-host responses after intestinal transplantation. On the study more broadly: As for transplant type, recipients had multivisceral, liver-intestinal, or isolated intestinal grafts. Anti-thymocyte globulin induction preceded approximately three years of tacrolimus and steroid maintenance in all recipients.

The CDR3 has 15 amino acids. Trimming left V 1 base short and J 5 bases short, with 14 bases between. The V gene's germline CDR1 is SGHAT and CDR2 FQNNGV. Clones were sequenced by immunoSEQ multiplex PCR, and TCRdb holds only the in-frame ones, with some missing. The table lists tens of thousands of clones, just over 90% of them singletons, with approximately 2% in the top ten. Study results and limitations: Researchers found GvH clones in recipient marrow, and some showed up first in ileum or blood. Among circulating GvH clones, peak levels were associated with early post-transplant declines in HvG clones.

The sample here was unstimulated CD8+ T cells sorted from spleen or lymph node cells, taken before intestinal transplant. This sequence joins TRBV11-2 and TRBJ2-5, with D possibly TRBD2 on 7 matching bases. This receptor was obtained from a human donor who received an intestinal transplant. The CDR3 DNA sequence: TGTGCCAGCAGCTTAGTGGGGGGGGCCTGGGAGACCCAGTACTTC. Its protein is CASSLVGGAWETQYF.